Listed below are T cell receptor beta chains from one sample, sequenced in a study of T cell changes during pregnancy in multiple sclerosis. The protocol was immunoSEQ multiplex PCR, while the TCRdb copy is restricted to in-frame clones and leaves out a portion. This sample has 50,000 to 70,000 clones, with 80% to 95% found just once. Source: peripheral blood, taken in the first trimester of pregnancy. The receptor source for this set is a female donor with multiple sclerosis, enrolled in a pregnancy study. Each CDR3 is given with its conserved first and last residue. The order of the fields is V gene, clone size, J gene, D gene, CDR3 protein, CDR3 DNA. A D gene is named only where the DNA matches it firmly. Some rows mark clone size as missing; the rest say once, few, many or name a class of expanded clone.

V: TRBV4-1
size: NA
J: TRBJ1-3
D: NA
CDR3: CASSQEEQQGNTIYF
DNA: TGCGCCAGCAGCCAGGAGGAACAGCAAGGAAACACCATATATTTT

V: TRBV27
size: NA
J: TRBJ2-5
D: NA
CDR3: CASRSRGATQYF
DNA: TGTGCCAGCAGATCCAGGGGGGCGACCCAGTACTTC

V: TRBV6-1
size: NA
J: TRBJ2-7
D: TRBD1
CDR3: CASSFTGGVYEQYF
DNA: TGTGCCAGCAGTTTCACAGGGGGCGTTTACGAGCAGTACTTC

V: TRBV6-1
size: NA
J: TRBJ1-3
D: NA
CDR3: CASSGMGRHHDSGNTIYF
DNA: TGTGCCAGCAGTGGGATGGGTAGACACCACGACTCTGGAAACACCATATATTTT

V: TRBV2
size: NA
J: TRBJ2-3
D: NA
CDR3: CASSDGWSGGTDTQYF
DNA: TGTGCCAGCAGTGATGGATGGTCGGGGGGCACAGATACGCAGTATTTT

V: TRBV6-4
size: NA
J: TRBJ2-3
D: TRBD2
CDR3: CASRPLASGSVDTQYF
DNA: TGTGCCAGCAGGCCTCTGGCTAGCGGCTCTGTAGATACGCAGTATTTT

V: TRBV10-3
size: NA
J: TRBJ2-2
D: NA
CDR3: CAISESLANTGELFF
DNA: TGTGCCATCAGTGAGTCCCTCGCGAACACCGGGGAGCTGTTTTTT

V: TRBV10-3
size: NA
J: TRBJ1-2
D: NA
CDR3: CAIRPDREDGYTF
DNA: TGTGCCATCAGACCCGACAGAGAGGATGGCTACACCTTC

V: TRBV15
size: NA
J: TRBJ2-5
D: TRBD1
CDR3: CATSRDRGSQETQYF
DNA: TGTGCCACCAGCAGAGACAGGGGGAGCCAAGAGACCCAGTACTTC

V: TRBV6-1
size: NA
J: TRBJ2-1
D: TRBD2
CDR3: CATSRGGSREQFF
DNA: TGTGCCACCTCACGGGGGGGGTCGAGAGAGCAGTTCTTC

V: TRBV19
size: NA
J: TRBJ1-1
D: NA
CDR3: CASSGGNGRRAFF
DNA: TGTGCCAGTAGTGGGGGCAACGGGAGGAGAGCTTTCTTT

V: TRBV12-5
size: NA
J: TRBJ2-7
D: NA
CDR3: CASGLDTYEQYF
DNA: TGTGCTAGTGGTTTGGATACCTACGAGCAGTACTTC

V: TRBV29-1
size: NA
J: TRBJ1-1
D: NA
CDR3: CSVDLDSYTEAFF
DNA: TGCAGCGTTGATCTAGACAGTTACACTGAAGCTTTCTTT

V: TRBV7-9
size: NA
J: TRBJ2-5
D: NA
CDR3: CASLRAWGETQYF
DNA: TGTGCCAGCCTGAGGGCCTGGGGAGAGACCCAGTACTTC

V: TRBV2
size: NA
J: TRBJ1-5
D: NA
CDR3: CASSEGVRGSSNQPQHF
DNA: TGTGCCAGCAGTGAAGGGGTTAGGGGGAGTAGCAATCAGCCCCAGCATTTT

V: TRBV6-5
size: NA
J: TRBJ1-2
D: TRBD1
CDR3: CASSPTGDGYTF
DNA: TGTGCCAGCAGTCCGACAGGGGACGGCTACACCTTC

V: TRBV7-9
size: NA
J: TRBJ2-2
D: NA
CDR3: CASSFGNTGELFF
DNA: TGTGCCAGCAGCTTTGGCAACACCGGGGAGCTGTTTTTT

V: TRBV7-2
size: NA
J: TRBJ1-2
D: NA
CDR3: CASTSGTQGYTF
DNA: TGTGCCAGCACCTCGGGAACCCAGGGCTACACCTTC

V: TRBV7-9
size: few
J: TRBJ2-1
D: TRBD2
CDR3: CASSPRGTGGPINEQFF
DNA: TGTGCCAGCAGCCCTCGCGGGACGGGGGGGCCCATCAATGAGCAGTTCTTC

V: TRBV7-2
size: NA
J: TRBJ2-5
D: NA
CDR3: CASSPTRGQETQYF
DNA: TGTGCCAGCAGTCCTACTCGAGGCCAAGAGACCCAGTACTTC

V: TRBV7-2
size: NA
J: TRBJ1-2
D: TRBD1
CDR3: CASSSGQGGDGYTF
DNA: TGTGCCAGCAGCTCGGGACAGGGGGGGGATGGCTACACCTTC

V: TRBV27
size: once
J: TRBJ1-5
D: NA
CDR3: CASSLFGTQGNQPQHF
DNA: TGTGCCAGCAGTTTATTCGGCACCCAGGGCAATCAGCCCCAGCATTTT